This T cell receptor (beta chain) was profiled in a study of T cells in Graves' hyperthyroidism and ophthalmopathy. Notes on the study in general: Ophthalmopathy and stable hyperthyroidism were told apart by a 13 V-J model. Most clonotypes expanded in the thyroid (above 0.001) were also present in blood. Before onset, ophthalmopathy was predicted by the model a median approximately 6.6 months earlier.

In patients aged 18 to 65, hyperthyroidism was newly diagnosed, with duration under 2 months. Amplification of TCR beta CDR3 regions was performed using RNA transcripts as template. A first-round RT-PCR of the TCR CDR3 used the HTBI primer set. TCRdb fed the multiplex PCR reads into MiXCR, producing one record per CDR3 protein. The profile shows approximately 200,000 distinct CDR3 sequences, around 19% of them singletons. The sample holds many counts of this clonotype. Its antigen is currently unknown. This CDR3 contains 15 residues. Germline V lookup: CDR1 LGHDT, CDR2 YNNKEL (reference sequence). The V and J ends lost 4 bases and 1 base respectively, with 13 bases between them.

The chain is built from TRBV3-1 and TRBJ1-1; possible D gene TRBD1, 6 bases. This receptor was taken from a man aged 35 to 55 with Graves' hyperthyroidism. The sequenced sample was blood. The CDR3 region is CASSPRGLSNTEAFF. The CDR3 DNA sequence: TGTGCCAGCAGCCCCCGGGGGCTGTCGAACACTGAAGCTTTCTTT.